The rows below give T cell receptor beta chains drawn from one sample of a study of metastatic and nonmetastatic thyroid tumors. With MiXCR, TCRdb reprocessed the PCR reads. The data show 5,000 to 7,000 clones, more than 30% seen once. Sample: tumor tissue. These receptors came from a female donor with papillary thyroid cancer or a benign thyroid nodule (not recorded which). Some clones in this sample may be carry-over from other donors' samples. The CDR3 runs from the conserved cysteine through the conserved F or W. The D gene is left open where the match is weak. Rows may omit the clone size; those that give it use once, few, many or a size class.

TRBV20-1	many	TRBJ2-7	TRBD2	TGCAGTGCTCAAGGACTAGCGGGAGAAAGATCCGAGCAGTACTTC	CSAQGLAGERSEQYF
TRBV3-1	medium-sized	TRBJ1-5	TRBD1	TGTGCCAGCAGCCAAGGGGAGGACAGGGTCAATCAGCCCCAGCATTTT	CASSQGEDRVNQPQHF
TRBV18	-	TRBJ2-1	TRBD1	TGTGCCAGCTCACGGGGACAGAGCGATGAGCAGTTCTTC	CASSRGQSDEQFF
TRBV15	few	TRBJ1-5	TRBD1	TGTGCCAACAGCAGGGGTGGACAGGGGGCAAATCAGCCCCAGCATTTT	CANSRGGQGANQPQHF
TRBV5-6	many	TRBJ2-7	-	TGTGCCAGCAGGAAAACAGGGACCTACTACGAGCAGTACTTC	CASRKTGTYYEQYF
TRBV20-1	once	TRBJ2-7	TRBD2	TGCAGTTCTAGACGTAGCGGGAGTAACGAGCAGTACTTC	CSSRRSGSNEQYF
TRBV14	few	TRBJ1-2	TRBD1	TGTGCCAGCAGCCAAGTTGCGGGACAGAGCTATGGCTACACCTTC	CASSQVAGQSYGYTF
TRBV6-4	-	TRBJ2-1	TRBD1	TGTGCCAGCAGTGAATCTTACAGGGGGCCCTACAATGAGCAGTTCTTC	CASSESYRGPYNEQFF
TRBV5-1	-	TRBJ2-3	TRBD1	TGCGCCAGCAGCCCGGGACAGAGTACAGATACGCAGTATTTT	CASSPGQSTDTQYF
TRBV3-1	medium-sized	TRBJ1-4	-	TGTGCCAGCAGCCAAGACGCAACTAATGAAAAACTGTTTTTT	CASSQDATNEKLFF
TRBV29-1	medium-sized	TRBJ2-5	-	TGCAGCGTGAGAGGGGGGGGTGAGACCCAGTACTTC	CSVRGGGETQYF
TRBV3-1	-	TRBJ1-2	-	TGTGCCAGCAGCCTCAGGAACTATGGCTACACCTTC	CASSLRNYGYTF
TRBV28	medium-sized	TRBJ2-7	TRBD1	TGTGCCAGCAGTTTATCAGGGGGCTCCTACGAGCAGTACTTC	CASSLSGGSYEQYF
TRBV20-1	-	TRBJ2-7	-	TGCAGTGCTCCAGGGTATGACGGAGCCTACGAGCAGTACTTC	CSAPGYDGAYEQYF
TRBV2	few	TRBJ2-2	-	TGTGCCACCTCGAGGGAACTAGTAGTCACCGGGGAGCTGTTTTTT	CATSRELVVTGELFF
TRBV29-1	many	TRBJ2-3	TRBD2	TGCAGCGTGCGCAGCGGGGGGGTCGGAGATACGCAGTATTTT	CSVRSGGVGDTQYF
TRBV20-1	many	TRBJ2-1	-	TGCAGTGCTGGTAGCTCCTACAATGAGCAGTTCTTC	CSAGSSYNEQFF
TRBV5-4	many	TRBJ1-1	TRBD1	TGTGCCAGCAGCCCCGACAGGGATCGAAGGACTGAAGCTTTCTTT	CASSPDRDRRTEAFF
TRBV4-1	medium-sized	TRBJ1-1	TRBD1	TGCGCCAGCAGCCAAGGGACAGGGATGGGCACTGAAGCTTTCTTT	CASSQGTGMGTEAFF
TRBV29-1	-	TRBJ2-7	-	TGCAGCGTTGCAGGTGGGTTTGGCAGTCCACTCGAGCAGTACTTC	CSVAGGFGSPLEQYF
TRBV9	many	TRBJ1-1	-	TGTGCCAGCAGCTTCCGGGACCTAAGGACTGAAGCTTTCTTT	CASSFRDLRTEAFF
TRBV20-1	-	TRBJ1-1	-	TGCAGTGCCCGCTTCGGGGTTTACACTGAAGCTTTCTTT	CSARFGVYTEAFF
TRBV4-1	medium-sized	TRBJ1-4	-	TGCGCCAGCAGCGCGGGGGACGGTAGGGGTGAAAAACTGTTTTTT	CASSAGDGRGEKLFF
TRBV7-2	medium-sized	TRBJ2-7	TRBD1	TGTGCCAGCAGCCCCGGGACAGGGTCCGAGCAGTACTTC	CASSPGTGSEQYF
TRBV19	-	TRBJ1-2	TRBD1	TGTGCCAGTAGGAGACAGGGTGGCTACACCTTC	CASRRQGGYTF
TRBV15	many	TRBJ2-1	TRBD2	TGTGCCACCAGCAGAGCCCCAGGGCGGGGGTTAGCGGAGAAAGAGCAGTTCTTC	CATSRAPGRGLAEKEQFF
TRBV19	-	TRBJ1-5	TRBD1	TGTGCCAGTAGCCTTAGGCCCCTGGGACAGGGACTTCAGCGCCAGCATTTT	CASSLRPLGQGLQRQHF